This T cell receptor beta chain was profiled in a study of blood T cell repertoires in COVID-19. The overall study: PBMCs, B-cell-depleted T cells, or T cells provided the cDNA or gDNA that made up the material.

CDR1 and CDR2 (germline): KGHSH, LQKENI. The CDR3 is 14 amino acids. V lost 1 base, J lost 1 base, and 7 bases lay in between. The protocol was immunoSEQ multiplex PCR, while the TCRdb copy is restricted to in-frame clones and leaves out a portion. The table has about 100,000 clones, around 89% seen once; the top ten hold 4.9%. The gene calls are TRBV18 and TRBJ1-1, with D maybe TRBD1 (5 bases). The sample comprised peripheral blood. The TCR was taken from a man aged 40-49 years with active or convalescent COVID-19. The CDR3 reads CASSPRGTNTEAFF. For the CDR3, the DNA is TGTGCCAGCTCACCACGGGGCACGAACACTGAAGCTTTCTTT.